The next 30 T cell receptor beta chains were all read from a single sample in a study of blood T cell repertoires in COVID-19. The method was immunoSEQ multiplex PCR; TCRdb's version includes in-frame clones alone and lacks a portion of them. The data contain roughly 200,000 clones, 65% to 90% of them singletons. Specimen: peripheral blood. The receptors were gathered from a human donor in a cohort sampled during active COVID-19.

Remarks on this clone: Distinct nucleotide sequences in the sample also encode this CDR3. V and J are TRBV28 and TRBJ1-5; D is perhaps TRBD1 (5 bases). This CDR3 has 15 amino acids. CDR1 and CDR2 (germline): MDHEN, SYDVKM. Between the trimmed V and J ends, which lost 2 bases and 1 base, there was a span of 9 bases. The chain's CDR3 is CASSLGGLSNQPQHF. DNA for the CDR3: TGTGCCAGCAGTTTAGGGGGGTTAAGCAATCAGCCCCAGCATTTT.

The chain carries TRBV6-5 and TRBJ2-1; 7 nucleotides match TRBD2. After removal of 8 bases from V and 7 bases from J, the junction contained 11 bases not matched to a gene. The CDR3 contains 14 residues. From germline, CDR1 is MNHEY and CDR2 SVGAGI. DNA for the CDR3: TGTGCCAGCTCCATGGGCGGGAGTAGGAATGAGCAGTTCTTC. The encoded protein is CASSMGGSRNEQFF.

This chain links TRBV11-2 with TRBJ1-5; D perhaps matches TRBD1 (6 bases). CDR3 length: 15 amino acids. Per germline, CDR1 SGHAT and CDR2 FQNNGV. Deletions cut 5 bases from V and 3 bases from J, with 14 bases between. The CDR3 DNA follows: TGTGCCAGCAGCCCGCTAACAGGGCTCAATCAGCCCCAGCATTTT. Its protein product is CASSPLTGLNQPQHF.

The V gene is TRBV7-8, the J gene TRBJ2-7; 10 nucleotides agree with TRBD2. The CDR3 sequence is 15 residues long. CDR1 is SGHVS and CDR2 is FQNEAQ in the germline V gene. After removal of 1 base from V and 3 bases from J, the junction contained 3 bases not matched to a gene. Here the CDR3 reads CASSLVGTSDYEQYF. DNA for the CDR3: TGTGCCAGCAGCTTAGTAGGGACTAGCGACTACGAGCAGTACTTC.

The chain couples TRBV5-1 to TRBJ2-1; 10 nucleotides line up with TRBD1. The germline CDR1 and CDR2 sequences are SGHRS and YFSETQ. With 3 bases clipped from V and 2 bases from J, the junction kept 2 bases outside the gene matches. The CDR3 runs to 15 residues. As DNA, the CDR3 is TGCGCCAGCAGCTCCGGACAGGGGGCCTACAATGAGCAGTTCTTC. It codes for CASSSGQGAYNEQFF.

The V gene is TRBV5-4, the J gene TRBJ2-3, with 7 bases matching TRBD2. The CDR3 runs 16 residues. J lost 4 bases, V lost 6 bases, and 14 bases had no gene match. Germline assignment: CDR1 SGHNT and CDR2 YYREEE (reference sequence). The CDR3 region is CASTTLAAGGADTQYF. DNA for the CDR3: TGTGCCAGCACCACTCTAGCGGCCGGAGGGGCAGATACGCAGTATTTT.

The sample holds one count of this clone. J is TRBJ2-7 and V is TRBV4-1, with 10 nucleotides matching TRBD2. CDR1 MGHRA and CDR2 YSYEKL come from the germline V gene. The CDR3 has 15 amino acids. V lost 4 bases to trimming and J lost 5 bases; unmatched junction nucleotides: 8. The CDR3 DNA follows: TGCGCCAGCAGCCCCCTAGCGGGAGTTCCCCACGAGCAGTACTTC. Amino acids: CASSPLAGVPHEQYF.

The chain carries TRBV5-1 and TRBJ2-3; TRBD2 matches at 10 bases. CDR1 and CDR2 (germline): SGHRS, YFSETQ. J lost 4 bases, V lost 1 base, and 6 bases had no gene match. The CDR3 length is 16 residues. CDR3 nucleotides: TGCGCCAGCAGCTTGCACCTAGCGGGAGCGGCAGATACGCAGTATTTT. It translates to CASSLHLAGAADTQYF.

The CDR3 DNA is TGTGCCAGCAGCTTCCTAGCGGGAGTAACCGGGGAGCTGTTTTTT. Protein sequence: CASSFLAGVTGELFF. J is TRBJ2-2 and V is TRBV11-2, with TRBD2 matching 10 bases. Germline V gene sequence: CDR1 SGHAT, CDR2 FQNNGV. This CDR3 comprises 15 residues. V gave up 3 bases and J gave up 5 bases; unmatched junction bases: 3.

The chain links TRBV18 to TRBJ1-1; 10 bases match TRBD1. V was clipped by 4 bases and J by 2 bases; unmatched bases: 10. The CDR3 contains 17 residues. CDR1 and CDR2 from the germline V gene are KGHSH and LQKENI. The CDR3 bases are TGTGCCAGCTCACTGTTACTCGACAGGGGGCATAACACTGAAGCTTTCTTT. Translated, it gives CASSLLLDRGHNTEAFF.

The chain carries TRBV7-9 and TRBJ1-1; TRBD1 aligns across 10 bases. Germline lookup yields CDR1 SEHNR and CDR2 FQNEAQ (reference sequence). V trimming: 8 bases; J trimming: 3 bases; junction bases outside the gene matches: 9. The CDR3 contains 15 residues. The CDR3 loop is CASSRQGAIDTEAFF. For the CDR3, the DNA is TGTGCCAGCTCCAGACAGGGGGCAATCGACACTGAAGCTTTCTTT.

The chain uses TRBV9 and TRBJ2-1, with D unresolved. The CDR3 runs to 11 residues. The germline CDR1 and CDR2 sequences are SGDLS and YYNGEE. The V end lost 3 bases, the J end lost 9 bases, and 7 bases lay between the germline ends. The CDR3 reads CASSDSLEQFF. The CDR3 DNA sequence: TGTGCCAGCAGCGACTCACTTGAGCAGTTCTTC.

Written as DNA, the CDR3 is TGTGCCAGCAGCGCCGGCGGGCAGGGGATTGGATATGGCTACACCTTC. Protein product: CASSAGGQGIGYGYTF. This sequence joins TRBV7-2 and TRBJ1-2; TRBD1 might be the D (6 bases). The CDR3 extends over 16 amino acids. V lost 5 bases, J lost 5 bases, and 21 bases lay in between. The germline gives CDR1 SGHTA, CDR2 FQGNSA.

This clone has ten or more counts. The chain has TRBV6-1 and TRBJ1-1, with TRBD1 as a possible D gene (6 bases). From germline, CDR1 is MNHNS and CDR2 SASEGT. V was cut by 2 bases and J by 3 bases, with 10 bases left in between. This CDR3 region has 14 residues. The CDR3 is CASSETGQDTEAFF. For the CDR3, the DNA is TGTGCCAGCAGTGAAACAGGGCAGGACACTGAAGCTTTCTTT.

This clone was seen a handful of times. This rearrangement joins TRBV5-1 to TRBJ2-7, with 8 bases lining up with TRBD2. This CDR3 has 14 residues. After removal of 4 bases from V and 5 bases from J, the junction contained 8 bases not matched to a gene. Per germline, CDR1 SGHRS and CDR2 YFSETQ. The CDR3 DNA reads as TGCGCCAGCAGCCGACTAGCGATCTCGGACGAGCAGTACTTC. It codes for CASSRLAISDEQYF.

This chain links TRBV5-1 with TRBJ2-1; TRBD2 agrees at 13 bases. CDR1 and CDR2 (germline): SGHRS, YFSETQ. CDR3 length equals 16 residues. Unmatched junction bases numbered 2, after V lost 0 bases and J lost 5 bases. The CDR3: CASSLGGLAGHNEQFF. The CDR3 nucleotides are TGCGCCAGCAGCTTGGGGGGACTAGCGGGGCACAATGAGCAGTTCTTC. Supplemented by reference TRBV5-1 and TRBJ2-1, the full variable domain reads KAGVTQTPRYLIKTRGQQVTLSCSPISGHRSVSWYQQTPGQGLQFLFEYFSETQRNKGNFPGRFSGRQFSNSRSEMNVSTLELGDSALYLCASSLGGLAGHNEQFFGPGTRLTVL.

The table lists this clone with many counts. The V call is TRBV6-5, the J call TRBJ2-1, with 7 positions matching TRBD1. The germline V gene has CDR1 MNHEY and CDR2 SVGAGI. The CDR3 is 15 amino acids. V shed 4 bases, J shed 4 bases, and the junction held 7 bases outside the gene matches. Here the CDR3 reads CASSLTGVLYNEQFF. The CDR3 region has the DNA TGTGCCAGCAGTTTAACAGGGGTCTTGTACAATGAGCAGTTCTTC.

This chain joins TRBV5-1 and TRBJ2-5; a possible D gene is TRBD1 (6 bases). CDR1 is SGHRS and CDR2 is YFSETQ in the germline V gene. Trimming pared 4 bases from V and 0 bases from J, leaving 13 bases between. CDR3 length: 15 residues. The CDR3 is CASSLGQLYQETQYF. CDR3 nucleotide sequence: TGCGCCAGCAGCCTTGGACAGTTGTACCAAGAGACCCAGTACTTC.

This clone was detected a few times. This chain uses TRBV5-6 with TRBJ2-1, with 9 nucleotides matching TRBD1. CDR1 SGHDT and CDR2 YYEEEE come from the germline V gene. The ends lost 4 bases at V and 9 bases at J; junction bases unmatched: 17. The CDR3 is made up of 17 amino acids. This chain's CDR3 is CASSRTPRTGANGEQFF. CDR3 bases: TGTGCCAGCAGCCGAACACCTCGGACAGGGGCAAACGGTGAGCAGTTCTTC.

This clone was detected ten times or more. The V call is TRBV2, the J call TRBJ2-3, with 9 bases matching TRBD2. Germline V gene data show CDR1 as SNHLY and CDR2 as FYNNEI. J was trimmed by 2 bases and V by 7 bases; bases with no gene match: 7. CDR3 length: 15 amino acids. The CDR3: CASTRGRATTDTQYF. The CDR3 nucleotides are TGTGCCAGCACCCGCGGGAGGGCCACCACAGATACGCAGTATTTT.

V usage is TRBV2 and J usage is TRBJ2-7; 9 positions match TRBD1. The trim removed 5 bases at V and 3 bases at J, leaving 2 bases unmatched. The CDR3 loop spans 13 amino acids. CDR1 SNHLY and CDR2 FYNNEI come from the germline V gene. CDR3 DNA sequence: TGTGCCAGCAGTCGACAGGGGGGCTACGAGCAGTACTTC. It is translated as CASSRQGGYEQYF. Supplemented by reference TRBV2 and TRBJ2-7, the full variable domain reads EPEVTQTPSHQVTQMGQEVILRCVPISNHLYFYWYRQILGQKVEFLVSFYNNEISEKSEIFDDQFSVERPDGSNFTLKIRSTKLEDSAMYFCASSRQGGYEQYFGPGTRLTVT.

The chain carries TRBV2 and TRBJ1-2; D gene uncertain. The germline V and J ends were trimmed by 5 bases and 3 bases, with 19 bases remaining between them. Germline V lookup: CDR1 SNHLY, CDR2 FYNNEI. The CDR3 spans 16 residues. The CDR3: CASSYSTLRTDYGYTF. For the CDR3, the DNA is TGTGCCAGCAGTTATTCTACTCTCCGAACAGACTATGGCTACACCTTC.

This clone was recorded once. The CDR3 DNA reads TGTGCCAGCAGCCAAGCTACGAATACGGGATACTCCTACGAGCAGTACTTC. It is translated as CASSQATNTGYSYEQYF. The chain combines TRBV3-1 (or the pseudogene TRBV3-2) with TRBJ2-7, with D tentatively TRBD2 (5 bases). The germline V and J ends were trimmed by 1 base and 0 bases, with 16 bases remaining between them. Germline V lookup: CDR1 LGHDT, CDR2 YNNKEL (reference sequence). The CDR3 has 17 residues.

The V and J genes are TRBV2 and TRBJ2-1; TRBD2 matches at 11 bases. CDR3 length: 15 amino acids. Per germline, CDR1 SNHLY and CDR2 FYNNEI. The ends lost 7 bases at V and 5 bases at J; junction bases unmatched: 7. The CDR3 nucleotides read TGTGCCAGCACTGTACAGGGACTAGCGGACAATGAGCAGTTCTTC. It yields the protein CASTVQGLADNEQFF.

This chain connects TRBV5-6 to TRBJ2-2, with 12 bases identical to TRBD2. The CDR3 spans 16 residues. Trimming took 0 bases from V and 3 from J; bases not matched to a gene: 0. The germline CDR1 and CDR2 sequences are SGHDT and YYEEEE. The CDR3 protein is CASSLGLAGDTGELFF. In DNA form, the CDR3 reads TGTGCCAGCAGCTTGGGACTAGCGGGGGACACCGGGGAGCTGTTTTTT.

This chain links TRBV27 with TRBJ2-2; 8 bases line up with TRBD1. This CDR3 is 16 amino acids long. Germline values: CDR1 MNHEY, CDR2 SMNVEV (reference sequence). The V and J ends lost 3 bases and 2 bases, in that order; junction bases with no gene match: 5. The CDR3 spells CASSFRQGANTGELFF. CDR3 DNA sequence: TGTGCCAGCAGTTTCAGGCAGGGGGCTAACACCGGGGAGCTGTTTTTT.

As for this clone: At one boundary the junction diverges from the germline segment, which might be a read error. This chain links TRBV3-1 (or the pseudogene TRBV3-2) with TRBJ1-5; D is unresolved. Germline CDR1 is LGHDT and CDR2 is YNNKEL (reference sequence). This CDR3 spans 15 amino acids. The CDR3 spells CASSQDMADDQPQHF. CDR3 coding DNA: TGTGCCAGCAGCCAAGATATGGCCGATGATCAACCCCAGCATTTT.

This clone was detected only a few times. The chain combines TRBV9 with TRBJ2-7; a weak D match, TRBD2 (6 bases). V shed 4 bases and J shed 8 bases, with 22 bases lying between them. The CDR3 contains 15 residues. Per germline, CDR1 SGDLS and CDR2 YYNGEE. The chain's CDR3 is CASSPPGGTGVKQYF. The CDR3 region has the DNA TGTGCCAGCAGCCCCCCTGGGGGGACCGGTGTCAAGCAGTACTTC.

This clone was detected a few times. The CDR3 protein is CASSLEDRTGDTQYF. The CDR3 nucleotides read TGTGCCAGCAGCTTAGAGGACAGGACCGGAGATACGCAGTATTTT. The chain combines TRBV7-2 with TRBJ2-3; 7 nucleotides match TRBD1. CDR3 length equals 15 residues. V shed 1 base, J shed 5 bases, and the junction held 6 bases outside the gene matches. Germline V gene sequence: CDR1 SGHTA, CDR2 FQGNSA.

The DNA of the CDR3 is TGTGCCAGCAGCTCAGACAAAGGATGGGCAGATACGCAGTATTTT. Translating gives CASSSDKGWADTQYF. The rearrangement joins TRBV5-5 to TRBJ2-3, with no clear D. The CDR3 loop spans 15 amino acids. Trimming removed 3 bases from V and 4 bases from J, with 15 bases in between. Germline-derived CDR1 and CDR2 are SGHKS and YYEKEE (reference sequence).